This T cell receptor (beta chain) originates from a study of blood T cell repertoires in COVID-19. In the study overall: Both acute and convalescent COVID-19 samples were obtained from the United States, Italy and Spain.

Clones were read by immunoSEQ multiplex PCR, and TCRdb kept only the in-frame ones, dropping some. The sample holds 150,000 to 200,000 clones, around 92% seen once. Trimming removed 1 base from V and 4 bases from J, with 8 bases in between. The length of the CDR3 is 13 residues. The germline V gene has CDR1 LGHDT and CDR2 YNNKEL (reference sequence). The sequence derives from a man aged 25 to 40 with COVID-19, enrolled during active disease. The sequenced sample was peripheral blood. This rearrangement joins TRBV3-1 (or the pseudogene TRBV3-2) to TRBJ2-7, with a weak D call TRBD1 (5 bases). CDR3 amino acids: CASSQVPGYEQYF. CDR3 bases: TGTGCCAGCAGCCAAGTGCCAGGGTACGAGCAGTACTTC.